This T cell receptor beta chain derives from a study of cytomegalovirus exposure and HLA in healthy donors. Across the study: The 120 validation repertoires, a later analysis reported, used the same platform as the approximately 670 first-cohort repertoires.

Profiled with immunoSEQ multiplex PCR; TCRdb holds only in-frame clones, not every one. This table holds roughly 100,000 clones, more than 85% found once. The donors were in the roughly 130-subject validation cohort; that cohort was separate from the approximately 670-subject first cohort. Regarding this clone: Its antigen is currently unknown.

The V gene's germline CDR1 is LNHDA and CDR2 SQIVND (reference sequence). Trimming stripped 6 bases from V and 0 bases from J, with 18 bases between. This CDR3 has 17 amino acids. General study findings and limits: Cytomegalovirus status was reportedly diagnosed by the classifier with high sensitivity and specificity. The study listed 164 cytomegalovirus-associated TCR beta chains.

Material: PBMCs. The chain recombines TRBV19 with TRBJ2-1, with D perhaps matching TRBD2 (7 bases). The sequence was collected from a woman younger than 35 in good health and CMV-seropositive. The CDR3 sequence is CASRGGDRDYSYNEQFF. The CDR3 nucleotides are TGTGCCAGTAGAGGGGGAGACCGGGACTACTCCTACAATGAGCAGTTCTTC.